Following are 25 T cell receptor beta chains from one sample sequenced in a study of T cells in Graves' hyperthyroidism and ophthalmopathy. Amplified TCR beta CDR3 regions derived from RNA transcripts. HTBI primers were employed in a first-round RT-PCR of the TCR CDR3. TCRdb redid the calling of the multiplex PCR reads with MiXCR, one entry per CDR3 protein. Of under 250,000 distinct CDR3 sequences listed, roughly 22% were seen once; the top ten hold 35%. The sample taken for sequencing was blood. The receptor set was obtained from a woman in her thirties or forties with Graves' ophthalmopathy.

Many counts were recorded for this clonotype. The V gene is TRBV5-1, the J gene TRBJ2-2, with D perhaps TRBD1 (6 bases). The CDR3 is made up of 18 amino acids. V lost 4 bases and J lost 0, with 19 bases in between. Germline CDR1 and CDR2: SGHRS and YFSETQ. In nucleotides, the CDR3 is TGCGCCAGCAGCGTAGGGACACTTTCATCGTCGAACACCGGGGAGCTGTTTTTT. It yields the protein CASSVGTLSSSNTGELFF.

This clonotype showed up many times. This sequence joins TRBV30 and TRBJ2-5; weak D call: TRBD2 (7 bases). The germline CDR1 and CDR2 sequences are GTSNPN and SVGIG (reference sequence). V lost 3 bases and J lost 5, with 13 bases in between. The CDR3 consists of 13 residues. CDR3 sequence: CAWSRPGGETQYF. CDR3 in DNA: TGTGCCTGGAGCAGGCCGGGGGGCGAGACCCAGTACTTC.

J is TRBJ2-7 and V is TRBV28; 10 bases map to TRBD1. The trim removed 5 bases at V and 4 bases at J, leaving 14 bases unmatched. Germline V gene lookup returns CDR1 MDHEN and CDR2 SYDVKM. The CDR3 sequence is 17 residues long. CDR3 loop: CASSPGQGIQREYEQYF. CDR3 nucleotides: TGTGCCAGCAGTCCGGGACAGGGGATACAAAGGGAGTACGAGCAGTACTTC.

This clonotype appeared many times. V usage is TRBV7-3 and J usage is TRBJ1-2; D is ambiguous. The germline V and J ends were trimmed by 5 bases and 3 bases, with 19 bases remaining between them. This CDR3 is built from 16 residues. Germline V gene lookup returns CDR1 SGHTA and CDR2 FQGTGA. In DNA, the CDR3 is TGTGCCAGCAGCCCCGCCCCGTCTGAAAATTACTATGGCTACACCTTC. Protein: CASSPAPSENYYGYTF.

In this sample, this clonotype turned up many times. V and J are TRBV6-2 or TRBV6-3 and TRBJ2-5; perhaps TRBD2 as D (5 bases). The CDR3 runs 15 residues. Deletions cut 2 bases from V and 5 bases from J, with 15 bases between. Germline V lookup: CDR1 MNHEY, CDR2 SVGEGT. CDR3 residues: CASSYGLQRAETQYF. CDR3 in DNA: TGTGCCAGCAGTTACGGTTTACAGAGGGCCGAGACCCAGTACTTC.

This clonotype appeared many times. V and J are TRBV10-3 and TRBJ1-2; perhaps TRBD1 as D (5 bases). Trimming took off 5 bases at V and 8 bases at J, with 12 bases between the two ends. Germline V CDR1 and CDR2: ENHRY, SYGVKD. The CDR3 runs to 12 residues. The DNA for the CDR3 is TGTGCCATCAGTCCGGAGGCAGGGGGCTACACCTTC. Its protein product is CAISPEAGGYTF.

This clonotype was recorded many times. The chain is built from TRBV4-1 and TRBJ1-5, with D unresolved. CDR3 length: 16 residues. The germline gives CDR1 MGHRA, CDR2 YSYEKL. The V gene lost 0 bases and the J gene lost 3 bases, with 12 bases spanning the gap. Here the CDR3 DNA reads TGCGCCAGCAGCCAAGAGGTCGGCAGAAACAATCAGCCCCAGCATTTT. This encodes CASSQEVGRNNQPQHF.

The table lists this clonotype with a few counts. A clone one base away is much larger, so this may be a read error. This chain connects TRBV18 to TRBJ2-2; D unresolved. The CDR3 covers 16 residues. Germline CDR1 reads KGHSH; CDR2 reads LQKENI. In DNA form, the CDR3 reads TGTGCCATCTCACCACCGAACGCCCCGAACACCGGGGAGCTGTTTTTT. This codes for CAISPPNAPNTGELFF.

This clonotype was counted at least ten times. V usage is TRBV5-8 and J usage is TRBJ2-5; 9 bases fit TRBD1. After removal of 4 bases from V and 3 bases from J, the junction contained 7 bases not matched to a gene. The germline gives CDR1 SGHTS, CDR2 YDEGEE. This CDR3 has 15 amino acids. The CDR3 here is CASSIGTGTEETQYF. For the CDR3, the DNA is TGTGCCAGCAGCATAGGGACAGGGACCGAAGAGACCCAGTACTTC.

This clonotype was recorded many times. V and J are TRBV4-1 and TRBJ1-2; the D is unclear. Per germline, CDR1 MGHRA and CDR2 YSYEKL. The CDR3 loop spans 13 amino acids. V gave up 2 bases and J gave up 6 bases, with 10 bases separating them. Here the CDR3 reads CASSQIGSNGYTF. DNA for the CDR3: TGCGCCAGCAGCCAAATCGGGTCCAATGGCTACACCTTC.

The genes are TRBV6-4 and TRBJ2-7; 10 bases are a match to TRBD1. This CDR3 has 14 amino acids. The trim removed 7 bases at V and 2 bases at J, leaving 5 bases unmatched. Germline-derived CDR1 and CDR2 are MRHNA and SNTAGT. For the CDR3, the DNA is TGTGCCAGCAAGGCGGGACAGGGGACCTACGAGCAGTACTTC. It yields the protein CASKAGQGTYEQYF.

In regard to this clonotype: It may be a read error: a sequence one base away is much more abundant. This chain connects TRBV5-1 to TRBJ2-2; 11 bases are a match to TRBD1. Germline values: CDR1 SGHRS, CDR2 YFSETQ. The CDR3 loop spans 15 amino acids. CDR3 amino acids: CDSRRGQGDTGELFF. CDR3 nucleotide sequence: TGCGACAGCAGGAGGGGACAGGGGGACACCGGGGAGCTGTTTTTT.

There are many counts of this clonotype. The J gene is TRBJ2-7, the V gene TRBV18; possible D gene TRBD1, 6 bases. This CDR3 comprises 14 residues. V was pared by 2 bases and J by 4 bases, with 12 bases between. Germline V gene sequence: CDR1 KGHSH, CDR2 LQKENI. CDR3 residues: CASSPAQGGYEQYF. CDR3 nucleotide sequence: TGTGCCAGCTCACCAGCACAGGGTGGGTACGAGCAGTACTTC.

This clonotype was seen repeatedly, ten times or more. This chain connects TRBV6-1 to TRBJ1-5, with 8 bases lining up with TRBD1. V gave up 6 bases and J gave up 1 base; unmatched junction bases: 5. Germline loops: CDR1 MNHNS, CDR2 SASEGT. This CDR3 spans 15 amino acids. As DNA, the CDR3 is TGTGCCAGCAGGAAGAGGACAGGGAGCAATCAGCCCCAGCATTTT. Protein sequence: CASRKRTGSNQPQHF.

About this clonotype itself: At one end, the junction sequence differs from germline, possibly due to a read error. This chain connects TRBV27 to TRBJ2-7; D perhaps matches TRBD1 (5 bases). This CDR3 is built from 15 residues. CDR1 and CDR2 from the germline V gene are MNHEY and SMNVEV (reference sequence). This CDR3 is CPSSFHYRSSYEQYF. The CDR3 bases are TGTCCCAGCAGTTTTCACTACAGGAGCTCCTACGAGCAGTACTTC.

The sample holds many counts of this clonotype. The V call is TRBV19, the J call TRBJ2-7; 7 bases match TRBD1. Germline V gene lookup returns CDR1 LNHDA and CDR2 SQIVND (reference sequence). The CDR3 has 14 residues. V dropped 2 bases and J dropped 1; count of bases not matched to a gene: 2. The CDR3 coding sequence is TGTGCCAGTAGTATAAGGACAGGTTCCTACGAGCAGTACTTC. It specifies CASSIRTGSYEQYF.

This clonotype was observed at least ten times. The rearrangement uses TRBV12-3 or TRBV12-4 and TRBJ2-5; D is possibly TRBD2 (7 bases). V lost 3 bases, J lost 4 bases, and 15 bases lay in between. The CDR3 is 15 residues long. CDR3 amino acids: CASSLGGGAGETQYF. DNA of the CDR3: TGTGCCAGCAGTTTGGGGGGGGGCGCCGGAGAGACCCAGTACTTC.

The chain is built from TRBV6-1 and TRBJ2-7; D may be TRBD1 (5 bases). This CDR3 is 15 amino acids long. Germline V gene sequence: CDR1 MNHNS, CDR2 SASEGT. V was shortened by 5 bases and J by 3 bases, with 17 bases between the two germline ends. The CDR3 is CASSPSLERGYEQYF. In DNA form, the CDR3 reads TGTGCCAGCAGTCCGAGTCTAGAAAGGGGCTACGAGCAGTACTTC.

This clonotype showed up many times. The junction shows a germline mismatch at one end, possibly a read error. V usage is TRBV25-1 and J usage is TRBJ1-2; 7 bases are shared with TRBD1. This CDR3 region has 16 residues. The germline V gene encodes CDR1 MGHDK and CDR2 SYGVNS. CDR3 DNA sequence: TGTGCCAGCAGTGAATCGGGACAGCCGAAGAACTATAGCTACACCTTC. Translated: CASSESGQPKNYSYTF.

This clonotype was detected many times. The CDR3: CAWGGRAPIYEQYF. CDR3 DNA sequence: TGTGCCTGGGGGGGCAGGGCCCCTATCTACGAGCAGTACTTC. The chain employs TRBV30 and TRBJ2-7; maybe TRBD1 (6 bases). Trimming stripped 5 bases from V and 3 bases from J, with 17 bases between. Per germline, CDR1 GTSNPN and CDR2 SVGIG (reference sequence). The CDR3 extends over 14 amino acids.

The sample holds many counts of this clonotype. This chain uses TRBV9 with TRBJ2-7; unclear D gene. The V and J ends lost 3 bases and 6 bases respectively, with 7 bases between them. Per germline, CDR1 SGDLS and CDR2 YYNGEE. The CDR3 sequence is 11 residues long. CDR3 residues: CASSEGSEQYF. Written as DNA, the CDR3 is TGTGCCAGCAGCGAGGGATCCGAGCAGTACTTC.

This clonotype was counted many times. The J gene is TRBJ2-2, the V gene TRBV12-5; D is perhaps TRBD2 (5 bases). With 5 bases removed from V and 3 bases from J, the gap between germline ends came to 10 bases. The V gene's germline CDR1 is LGHNT and CDR2 FRNRAP. The CDR3 extends over 14 amino acids. In DNA, the CDR3 is TGTGCTAGTGGTGCCGGGATCGACACCGGGGAGCTGTTTTTT. Its protein is CASGAGIDTGELFF.

The sample holds many counts of this clonotype. This chain joins TRBV2 and TRBJ2-2; D not certain. CDR3 length: 15 residues. Looked up from germline, CDR1 is SNHLY and CDR2 is FYNNEI. Trimming left V 7 bases short and J 0 bases short, with 12 bases between. The CDR3 region is CASISEQTNTGELFF. The DNA of the CDR3 is TGTGCCAGCATTTCAGAACAGACGAACACCGGGGAGCTGTTTTTT.

This clonotype was detected ten times or more. The gene calls are TRBV28 and TRBJ2-7, with 7 bases aligning to TRBD1. CDR1 is MDHEN and CDR2 is SYDVKM in the germline V gene. This CDR3 has 16 amino acids. Unmatched junction bases numbered 11, after V lost 6 bases and J lost 0 bases. The CDR3 nucleotides are TGTGCCAGCAGCCACCCAAACAGGGGTACCTCCTACGAGCAGTACTTC. Translated: CASSHPNRGTSYEQYF.

This clonotype has only a few counts. This chain connects TRBV20-1 to TRBJ1-6; no clear D gene. V dropped 4 bases and J dropped 0 bases, with 22 bases sitting between them. The V gene's germline CDR1 is DFQATT and CDR2 SNEGSKA (reference sequence). This CDR3 is built from 19 residues. The CDR3 sequence is CSAKDQSKPGPSYNSPLHF. The CDR3 coding sequence is TGCAGTGCTAAGGACCAGTCGAAGCCAGGTCCCTCCTATAATTCACCCCTCCACTTT.